Presented here are 12 T cell receptor beta chains from one specimen sequenced in a study of CD8+CD57+ T cells in acquired aplastic anemia. Researchers used genomic DNA as the template to profile TCR beta VDJ and CDR3. In TCRdb, the reads were re-called with MiXCR into one record per CDR3 protein. In the table there are 200,000 to 300,000 distinct CDR3 sequences, 65% to 90% of which are singletons. Flow cytometry had shown expanded CD8+CD57+ cells in the patients chosen for sequencing. Specimen: sorted CD4+, CD8+, or CD8+CD57+ T cells (not recorded which) from PBMCs. The origin of the receptors is a human donor with aplastic anemia.

V is TRBV29-1 and J is TRBJ1-1; D is unclear. Per the germline V gene, CDR1 is SQVTM and CDR2 is ANQGSEA. The CDR3 is 13 amino acids. Trimming removed 5 bases from V and 3 bases from J, with 13 bases in between. The CDR3 is CSVYKDGYTEAFF. CDR3 DNA sequence: TGCAGCGTTTATAAGGACGGATACACTGAAGCTTTCTTT.

A word on this clonotype: Sequence at one end of the junction differs from germline and may be a read error. The genes are TRBV4-1 and TRBJ1-6, with 7 bases aligning to TRBD1. There are 15 residues in the CDR3. Germline V gives CDR1 MGHRA, CDR2 YSYEKL. CDR3 protein: CTSSQAGTADSPLHF. The CDR3 DNA is TGCACCAGCAGCCAAGCCGGGACAGCGGATTCACCCCTCCACTTT.

The CDR3, as DNA: TGTGCCAGCAGCCAAGGGGCAGAAACGCAGCAGTATGAGCAGTTCTTC. Translation: CASSQGAETQQYEQFF. The chain links TRBV9 to TRBJ2-1; tentative D call: TRBD1 (5 bases). The V end lost 4 bases, the J end lost 8 bases, and 22 bases lay between the germline ends. The CDR3 totals 16 residues. Germline V gene lookup returns CDR1 SGDLS and CDR2 YYNGEE.

This rearrangement joins TRBV11-3 to TRBJ2-7; D is possibly TRBD1 (6 bases). V shed 4 bases and J shed 4 bases, with 11 bases lying between them. This CDR3 has 13 amino acids. Per germline, CDR1 SGHNT and CDR2 YENEEA. CDR3 residues: CASSSNGTYEQYV. The CDR3 DNA reads as TGTGCCAGCAGCTCCAATGGGACATACGAGCAGTACGTC.

Here the CDR3 reads CATSARATGELFF. The CDR3 DNA reads as TGTGCCACCAGTGCCAGGGCCACCGGGGAGCTGTTTTTT. The chain is built from TRBV24-1 and TRBJ2-2; tentatively, D is TRBD1 (5 bases). The CDR3 spans 13 residues. Germline loops: CDR1 KGHDR, CDR2 SFDVKD. Trimming pared 5 bases from V and 4 bases from J, leaving 7 bases between.

This chain connects TRBV7-8 to TRBJ2-7; 7 nucleotides line up with TRBD1. The CDR3 has 15 residues. V shed 3 bases and J 13 bases; nucleotides not matched to a gene: 18. Per germline, CDR1 SGHVS and CDR2 FQNEAQ. CDR3 in amino acids: CASSFETDGTALSYV. CDR3 bases: TGTGCCAGCAGCTTTGAGACAGACGGGACAGCCCTTTCCTACGTC.

The chain links TRBV20-1 to TRBJ1-2, with D unresolved. This CDR3 contains 12 residues. V dropped 2 bases and J dropped 12 bases, with 16 bases sitting between them. Germline V gene lookup returns CDR1 DFQATT and CDR2 SNEGSKA (reference sequence). The CDR3 nucleotides read TGCAGTGCTAGAAAGTCGGCAGCGGGGAACACCTTC. Translating it yields CSARKSAAGNTF.

This clonotype came up once. This sequence joins TRBV7-3 and TRBJ2-1; D perhaps matches TRBD2 (6 bases). This CDR3 comprises 15 residues. The germline V and J ends were trimmed by 9 bases and 13 bases, with 28 bases remaining between them. Germline V gene sequence: CDR1 SGHTA, CDR2 FQGTGA. CDR3 DNA: TGTGCCAGTAGTATACGTAGCGGAGGCTACAACGACCAGTTCTTC. Amino acid sequence: CASSIRSGGYNDQFF.

The chain is built from TRBV7-6 and TRBJ2-5, with no clear D. This CDR3 has 15 amino acids. Germline V gives CDR1 SGHVS, CDR2 FNYEAQ. The V end lost 0 bases, the J end lost 14 bases, and 22 bases lay between the germline ends. The CDR3 here is CASSLAPTDTQYFYF. The CDR3 nucleotides read TGTGCCAGCAGCTTAGCCCCCACGGATACGCAGTATTTTTACTTC.

The chain employs TRBV9 and TRBJ1-5, with D hard to call. The germline V and J ends were trimmed by 2 bases and 14 bases, with 23 bases remaining between them. The CDR3 loop spans 15 amino acids. CDR1 and CDR2 (germline): SGDLS, YYNGEE. The CDR3 reads CASSVENSPNNTEHF. CDR3 in DNA: TGTGCCAGCAGCGTGGAGAACTCCCCAAATAACACTGAGCATTTT.

The V and J genes are TRBV2 and TRBJ2-7, with D possibly matching TRBD1 (6 bases). There are 13 residues in the CDR3. Germline loops: CDR1 SNHLY, CDR2 FYNNEI. The DNA of the CDR3 is TGTGCCAGCGGGCAGGGGAGCTCCGACGAGCAGTACGTT. As protein: CASGQGSSDEQYV.

This rearrangement joins TRBV11-3 to TRBJ2-5, with D perhaps TRBD1 (5 bases). Per germline, CDR1 SGHNT and CDR2 YENEEA. Trimming took off 4 bases at V and 11 bases at J, with 23 bases between the two ends. The CDR3 spans 15 residues. CDR3 bases: TGTGCCAGCAGCTCAGACCGGACATGGAACACGACACAGTACTTC. This codes for CASSSDRTWNTTQYF.